Presented here are 20 T cell receptor beta chains from one specimen sequenced in a study of sequential checkpoint blockade in melanoma. Sample treatment: randomized to nivolumab then ipilimumab (arm A) or the reverse (arm B). Repertoires were generated with immunoSEQ multiplex PCR, while TCRdb's copy carries only in-frame clones and drops some. The sample contains roughly 8,400 clones, roughly 75% of which appear only once. Sequenced here: CD8+ T cells sorted from blood (inferred from file names), sampled from a patient given nivolumab and ipilimumab in sequence. The receptors come from a human donor with melanoma.

V and J are TRBV11-2 and TRBJ2-2, with 12 bases identical to TRBD2. This CDR3 is built from 16 residues. Losses at the gene ends were 3 bases for V and 4 bases for J; bases not matched to a gene: 3. Germline V gene data show CDR1 as SGHAT and CDR2 as FQNNGV. In nucleotides, the CDR3 is TGTGCCAGCAGCTTTCTGGGACTAGCGGGCACCGGGGAGCTGTTTTTT. This codes for CASSFLGLAGTGELFF.

Comment on this clone: One junction end does not reproduce the germline sequence, and a read error may be involved. The identical CDR3 is also encoded by other nucleotide sequences in the sample. The chain is built from TRBV4-1 and TRBJ1-5, with D possibly matching TRBD1 (5 bases). Germline CDR1 MGHRA, CDR2 YSYEKL. The CDR3 has 15 amino acids. In nucleotides, the CDR3 is TGTGCCAGCAGCCAAGACGGGGGTGATTATCAGCCCCAGCATTTT. Amino acid sequence: CASSQDGGDYQPQHF.

The chain joins TRBV10-3 to TRBJ2-1, with TRBD2 matching over 10 bases. The CDR3 is 15 amino acids. V lost 0 bases to trimming and J lost 9 bases; unmatched junction nucleotides: 5. Germline V gene data show CDR1 as ENHRY and CDR2 as SYGVKD. CDR3 region: CAISESLAGSSEQFF. In nucleotides, the CDR3 is TGTGCCATCAGTGAGTCACTAGCGGGATCGTCTGAGCAGTTCTTC.

The rearrangement uses TRBV11-2 and TRBJ1-5, with unresolved D. This CDR3 comprises 15 residues. Looked up from germline, CDR1 is SGHAT and CDR2 is FQNNGV. V was pared by 0 bases and J by 2 bases, with 8 bases between. The CDR3 DNA reads as TGTGCCAGCAGCTTAGATCGGTCCGGCAATCAGCCCCAGCATTTT. Translation: CASSLDRSGNQPQHF.

This clone was counted a few times. This chain joins TRBV6-1 and TRBJ2-7; tentatively, D is TRBD1 (6 bases). V lost 6 bases and J lost 1, with 16 bases in between. The CDR3 loop spans 15 amino acids. Germline V gives CDR1 MNHNS, CDR2 SASEGT. The CDR3 sequence: CASSPTPDRSYEQYF. The CDR3, as DNA: TGTGCCAGCAGCCCTACTCCGGACAGATCCTACGAGCAGTACTTC.

This clone was detected a few times. This chain links TRBV27 with TRBJ1-5; no clear D gene. V was shortened by 3 bases and J by 4 bases, with 7 bases between the two germline ends. CDR3 length: 13 amino acids. Germline V CDR1 and CDR2: MNHEY, SMNVEV (reference sequence). CDR3 sequence (DNA): TGTGCCAGCAGTTTGGGCAGGAATCAGCCCCAGCATTTT. This codes for CASSLGRNQPQHF.

The rearrangement uses TRBV5-5 and TRBJ1-1; 8 bases match TRBD1. Germline trimming cut 2 bases from V and 5 bases from J; bases unmatched to any gene: 8. The CDR3 length is 15 residues. Germline V gives CDR1 SGHKS, CDR2 YYEKEE (reference sequence). This CDR3 reads CASSLGTGGKTEAFF. In DNA form, the CDR3 reads TGTGCCAGCAGCTTAGGGACAGGCGGAAAAACTGAAGCTTTCTTT.

V gene TRBV2 combines with J gene TRBJ1-3; D is perhaps TRBD1 (6 bases). Per germline, CDR1 SNHLY and CDR2 FYNNEI. CDR3 length: 16 residues. The V end lost 0 bases, the J end lost 2 bases, and 11 bases lay between the germline ends. The CDR3 spells CASSEAPTGTGNTIYF. CDR3 in DNA: TGTGCCAGCAGTGAAGCCCCGACAGGTACTGGAAACACCATATATTTT.

Only a few counts were recorded for this clone. The rearrangement joins TRBV5-1 to TRBJ2-1, with TRBD2 identical over 12 bases. The CDR3 is made up of 20 amino acids. Per the germline V gene, CDR1 is SGHRS and CDR2 is YFSETQ. Losses at the gene ends were 0 bases for V and 9 bases for J; bases not matched to a gene: 19. The CDR3 loop is CASSLGRLGRLAGVPSEQFF. The CDR3 DNA sequence: TGCGCCAGCAGCTTGGGCAGGTTGGGTAGACTAGCGGGAGTCCCAAGTGAGCAGTTCTTC. The whole variable domain, remainder taken from reference TRBV5-1 and TRBJ2-1, is KAGVTQTPRYLIKTRGQQVTLSCSPISGHRSVSWYQQTPGQGLQFLFEYFSETQRNKGNFPGRFSGRQFSNSRSEMNVSTLELGDSALYLCASSLGRLGRLAGVPSEQFFGPGTRLTVL.

The chain recombines TRBV7-9 with TRBJ1-4; D is possibly TRBD1 (6 bases). Germline loops: CDR1 SEHNR, CDR2 FQNEAQ (reference sequence). This CDR3 is built from 14 residues. V lost 5 bases and J lost 6, with 13 bases in between. CDR3 bases: TGTGCCAGCAGCCATACAGGGATGGATGAAAAACTGTTTTTT. Encoded protein: CASSHTGMDEKLFF.

Comment on this clone: At one boundary the junction diverges from the germline segment, which might be a read error. Other DNA sequences of this sample code for an identical CDR3. V usage is TRBV7-9 and J usage is TRBJ2-7, with D possibly matching TRBD2 (5 bases). The germline CDR1 and CDR2 sequences are SEHNR and FQNEAQ (reference sequence). The length of the CDR3 is 12 residues. The CDR3 reads CASSLARHEQYF. The CDR3 region has the DNA TGCGCCAGCAGCTTAGCGCGCCACGAGCAGTACTTC.

V usage is TRBV15 and J usage is TRBJ2-3; 9 bases are a match to TRBD1. Germline V gene data show CDR1 as LNHNV and CDR2 as YYDKDF (reference sequence). CDR3 length: 16 residues. V was pared by 0 bases and J by 3 bases, with 4 bases of the junction left unmatched. Written as DNA, the CDR3 is TGTGCCACCAGCAGAGAGCCGGGACAGGGTACAGATACGCAGTATTTT. Translating it yields CATSREPGQGTDTQYF.

The chain couples TRBV6-4 to TRBJ1-2, with TRBD1 identical over 10 bases. The CDR3 loop spans 15 amino acids. The germline V gene encodes CDR1 MRHNA and CDR2 SNTAGT. The V segment lost 6 bases and the J segment 4 bases; nucleotides outside the gene matches: 8. Written as DNA, the CDR3 is TGTGCCAGCAGCCCCGGGACAGGGGAATTCTATGGCTACACCTTC. This translates into CASSPGTGEFYGYTF.

This chain connects TRBV27 to TRBJ1-1, with D unresolved. CDR3 length equals 11 residues. Trimming stripped 4 bases from V and 8 bases from J, with 8 bases between. Germline CDR1 reads MNHEY; CDR2 reads SMNVEV (reference sequence). The DNA for the CDR3 is TGTGCCAGCAGTTCTGCGGGGGAAGCTTTCTTT. It translates to CASSSAGEAFF.

V is TRBV7-9 and J is TRBJ2-3; TRBD2 is a possible D gene (6 bases). Trimming stripped 3 bases from V and 1 base from J, with 17 bases between. Germline lookup yields CDR1 SEHNR and CDR2 FQNEAQ (reference sequence). CDR3 length: 17 amino acids. Here the CDR3 reads CASSLTSSDSGTDTQYF. The CDR3 DNA follows: TGTGCCAGCAGCTTGACTAGTTCGGACTCCGGCACAGATACGCAGTATTTT. The entire variable domain, with the rest obtained from reference TRBV7-9 and TRBJ2-3, is as follows: DTGVSQNPRHKITKRGQNVTFRCDPISEHNRLYWYRQTLGQGPEFLTYFQNEAQLEKSRLLSDRFSAERPKGSFSTLEIQRTEQGDSAMYLCASSLTSSDSGTDTQYFGPGTRLTVL.

This chain joins TRBV4-1 and TRBJ2-7; D perhaps matches TRBD1 (5 bases). Trimming shortened V by 4 bases and J by 3 bases, and 19 bases separated the two germline ends. The CDR3 is 16 residues long. Looked up from germline, CDR1 is MGHRA and CDR2 is YSYEKL. CDR3 coding DNA: TGCGCCAGCAGCCTAGGAGAGAGGCAGGGAATCTACGAGCAGTACTTC. Its protein product is CASSLGERQGIYEQYF.

The rearrangement joins TRBV10-1 to TRBJ2-3; no clear D gene. CDR3 length equals 13 residues. CDR1 is WNHNN, CDR2 SYGVQD, per germline (reference sequence). The V gene lost 5 bases and the J gene lost 2 bases, with 8 bases spanning the gap. The CDR3 protein is CASSLSNTDTQYF. The CDR3, as DNA: TGCGCCAGCAGTCTCTCTAACACAGATACGCAGTATTTT.

The chain links TRBV19 to TRBJ2-1; TRBD2 aligns across 10 bases. Unmatched junction bases numbered 10, after V lost 7 bases and J lost 4 bases. Per the germline V gene, CDR1 is LNHDA and CDR2 is SQIVND (reference sequence). CDR3 length equals 16 residues. CDR3 region: CASTTTGTSVYNEQFF. The CDR3 nucleotides are TGTGCCAGTACAACAACCGGGACTAGCGTGTACAATGAGCAGTTCTTC.

In this sample, this clone turned up once. The chain employs TRBV15 and TRBJ1-1; possible D gene TRBD1, 6 bases. The CDR3 extends over 15 amino acids. Germline values: CDR1 LNHNV, CDR2 YYDKDF (reference sequence). Trimming stripped 1 base from V and 5 bases from J, with 14 bases between. The CDR3 region has the DNA TGTGCCACCAGCAGAGGCAGAGGGGGGGCAACTGAAGCTTTCTTT. Protein: CATSRGRGGATEAFF.

The gene calls are TRBV30 and TRBJ2-1; the D is unclear. In germline, CDR1 is GTSNPN, CDR2 SVGIG (reference sequence). V lost 0 bases to trimming and J lost 8 bases, with 11 bases between them. The CDR3 contains 13 residues. Written as DNA, the CDR3 is TGTGCCTGGAGTGTACCGAGTTCCCATGAGCAGTTCTTC. It specifies CAWSVPSSHEQFF. Supplemented by reference TRBV30 and TRBJ2-1, the full variable domain reads SQTIHQWPATLVQPVGSPLSLECTVEGTSNPNLYWYRQAAGRGLQLLFYSVGIGQISSEVPQNLSASRPQDRQFILSSKKLLLSDSGFYLCAWSVPSSHEQFFGPGTRLTVL.